These T cell receptor beta chains were read from a single sample in a study of Graves' ophthalmopathy and Graves' hyperthyroidism. TCRdb re-analysed the multiplex PCR reads in MiXCR, keeping a single row per CDR3 protein. The data hold roughly 400,000 distinct CDR3 sequences, with roughly a sixth observed a single time. Material: peripheral blood. The receptors come from an adult woman with stable Graves' hyperthyroidism. Both conserved end residues are part of each CDR3. D genes are given only for firm matches. A clone size is listed for some rows: how often the clone was seen (once, few, many), or a class if it is expanded.

DNA: TGTGCCAGCCGAAACCCGGCAGGGAGTAATGAAAAACTGTTTTTT
CDR3: CASRNPAGSNEKLFF
D: .
size: many
J: TRBJ1-4
V: TRBV2

DNA: TGTGCCAGCAGCATTAAACGGCGGGGGCTAGCGAGTAACACCGGGGAGCTGTTTTTT
CDR3: CASSIKRRGLASNTGELFF
D: .
size: many
J: TRBJ2-2
V: TRBV6-2/TRBV6-3

DNA: TGTGCCAGCTCCCATCGGGGGCGGGAGAGGGCCTACGAGCAGTACTTC
CDR3: CASSHRGRERAYEQYF
D: .
size: many
J: TRBJ2-7
V: TRBV11-2

DNA: TGTGCCAGCAGCTTAGTTGGGGTTTCACCCCTCCACTTT
CDR3: CASSLVGVSPLHF
D: .
size: many
J: TRBJ1-6
V: TRBV7-2

DNA: TGTGCCTGGAGTACCGGACGCGGGGAGCTGTTTTTT
CDR3: CAWSTGRGELFF
D: .
size: many
J: TRBJ2-2
V: TRBV30

DNA: TGTGCCAGTTCTAAGCAGGGCGCCACCGGGGAGCTGTTTTTT
CDR3: CASSKQGATGELFF
D: .
size: .
J: TRBJ2-2
V: TRBV6-4

DNA: TGTGCCAGCAGTTTTGGGACAGGGTTTTATGGCTACACCTTC
CDR3: CASSFGTGFYGYTF
D: TRBD1
size: many
J: TRBJ1-2
V: TRBV28

DNA: TGTGCCAGCAGCGGCCGTGGTAGCGGGAAGGAGACCCAGTACTTC
CDR3: CASSGRGSGKETQYF
D: TRBD2
size: .
J: TRBJ2-5
V: TRBV3-1

DNA: TGCAGTGCCTCGGGACCGTTTGTCGATCAGCCCCAGCATTTT
CDR3: CSASGPFVDQPQHF
D: .
size: many
J: TRBJ1-5
V: TRBV20-1

DNA: TGTGCCAGCAAGGAGGTTATCGGGACTAATCAGCCCCAGCATTTT
CDR3: CASKEVIGTNQPQHF
D: .
size: many
J: TRBJ1-5
V: TRBV6-5

DNA: TGTGCCAGCTGCGGGAAGACCGGGGAGCTGTTTTTT
CDR3: CASCGKTGELFF
D: .
size: many
J: TRBJ2-2
V: TRBV3-1

DNA: TGCGCCAGCAGCTTGATGCGGACAGGGGGATCACCCCTCCACTTT
CDR3: CASSLMRTGGSPLHF
D: TRBD1
size: .
J: TRBJ1-6
V: TRBV5-1

DNA: TGTGCCAGCAGTGAAGGAGGGACAGGGTACGAGCAGTACTTC
CDR3: CASSEGGTGYEQYF
D: TRBD1
size: once
J: TRBJ2-7
V: TRBV6-1

DNA: TGTGCCAGCAGTGCCACCGGGACAGGGGGTACCTACGAGCAGTACTTC
CDR3: CASSATGTGGTYEQYF
D: TRBD1
size: once
J: TRBJ2-7
V: TRBV6-1

DNA: TGTGCCAGCAGTTCCAACTGGGGCGGAGTTGAGGCCAATTCACCCCTCCACTTT
CDR3: CASSSNWGGVEANSPLHF
D: .
size: many
J: TRBJ1-6
V: TRBV12-3/TRBV12-4

DNA: TGCGCCAGCAGCCAGTCCGGTGGGTCCACAAACATTCAGTACTTC
CDR3: CASSQSGGSTNIQYF
D: .
size: few
J: TRBJ2-4
V: TRBV4-3

DNA: TGTGCCAGCAGCCATGCCGGGGAGCTGTTTTTT
CDR3: CASSHAGELFF
D: .
size: many
J: TRBJ2-2
V: TRBV3-1

DNA: TGTGCTAGTGGTTTCCCGCCGGGACAGAGGAACACTGAAGCTTTCTTT
CDR3: CASGFPPGQRNTEAFF
D: TRBD1
size: many
J: TRBJ1-1
V: TRBV12-5

DNA: TGTGCCAGCAGTGAAGCGCTTCCTTCTTTCTACACCTTC
CDR3: CASSEALPSFYTF
D: .
size: few
J: TRBJ1-2
V: TRBV6-1

DNA: TGTGCCAGCTCACCACCCGTTTTTGGAGAGACCCAGTACTTC
CDR3: CASSPPVFGETQYF
D: .
size: few
J: TRBJ2-5
V: TRBV18

DNA: TGCGCCAGCAGCTCCCCCGTGGGGTACTCTGGAAACACCATATATTTT
CDR3: CASSSPVGYSGNTIYF
D: .
size: few
J: TRBJ1-3
V: TRBV4-1

DNA: TGCAGTGCTAGGATGCGTGACAGGGGTCAGCCCCAGCATTTT
CDR3: CSARMRDRGQPQHF
D: TRBD1
size: many
J: TRBJ1-5
V: TRBV20-1

DNA: TGTGCCAGCAGCCTAACTAGCGGGAGCCCCGGGGAGCTGTTTTTT
CDR3: CASSLTSGSPGELFF
D: TRBD2
size: many
J: TRBJ2-2
V: TRBV11-2

DNA: TGTGCCAGCAGTTACTCGTGGGGGGCGCAAACTGAAGCTTTCTTT
CDR3: CASSYSWGAQTEAFF
D: .
size: many
J: TRBJ1-1
V: TRBV6-5

DNA: TGTGCCAGCAGTTACTCGGCAGGGGGTAATTGGGACTATGGCTACACCTTC
CDR3: CASSYSAGGNWDYGYTF
D: TRBD1
size: many
J: TRBJ1-2
V: TRBV6-5

DNA: TGTGCCAGCAGTTTAGGGGAGTACTATGGCTACACCTTC
CDR3: CASSLGEYYGYTF
D: .
size: many
J: TRBJ1-2
V: TRBV28

DNA: TGTGCCAGCAGCGTGGGACAGGGATCGGAGACCCAGTACTTC
CDR3: CASSVGQGSETQYF
D: TRBD1
size: many
J: TRBJ2-5
V: TRBV9

DNA: TGCGCCAGCAGCGACGGACAGGGAGGCACCGGGGAGCTGTTTTTT
CDR3: CASSDGQGGTGELFF
D: TRBD1
size: many
J: TRBJ2-2
V: TRBV5-1

DNA: TGTGCCAGCAGTTACTCGAGAGGAGTTCTGGGGTACACTGAAGCTTTCTTT
CDR3: CASSYSRGVLGYTEAFF
D: .
size: .
J: TRBJ1-1
V: TRBV6-5

DNA: TGTGCCAGCAGCGGAACCGGACTAGCGGGGATAAACATGGAGACCCAGTACTTC
CDR3: CASSGTGLAGINMETQYF
D: TRBD2
size: few
J: TRBJ2-5
V: TRBV9

DNA: TGTGCCAGCTCACGACAGGGTGGGGCCACTGAAGCTTTCTTT
CDR3: CASSRQGGATEAFF
D: TRBD1
size: many
J: TRBJ1-1
V: TRBV18

DNA: TGCGCCAGCAGCCAAGCCGAGCGGTTCCTTGAAGCTTTCTTT
CDR3: CASSQAERFLEAFF
D: .
size: many
J: TRBJ1-1
V: TRBV4-1

DNA: TGCAGCGTTGTAGGGACTAGCGGGAGGGTGCAGCAGTACTTC
CDR3: CSVVGTSGRVQQYF
D: TRBD2
size: once
J: TRBJ2-7
V: TRBV29-1

DNA: TGTGCCAGCAGCTCCAGCCTCGCTGGCTCTGGAAACACCATATATTTT
CDR3: CASSSSLAGSGNTIYF
D: .
size: .
J: TRBJ1-3
V: TRBV7-8

DNA: TGTGCCAGCAGATCCTCCGGCCAGCTTCAGGGCTCCTACGAGCAGTACTTC
CDR3: CASRSSGQLQGSYEQYF
D: .
size: .
J: TRBJ2-7
V: TRBV11-1

DNA: TGTGCCAGCAGCCGGACGGAGAGCACAGATACGCAGTATTTT
CDR3: CASSRTESTDTQYF
D: .
size: .
J: TRBJ2-3
V: TRBV7-9

DNA: TGTGCCAGCAGGGCGGGGGCCTTAGCTAACTATGGCTACACCTTC
CDR3: CASRAGALANYGYTF
D: .
size: many
J: TRBJ1-2
V: TRBV28

DNA: TGTGCCAGCAGCTTAGCTGCCGGGACTAGGACCAACTACGAGCAGTACTTC
CDR3: CASSLAAGTRTNYEQYF
D: TRBD2
size: many
J: TRBJ2-7
V: TRBV7-2

DNA: TGTGCATCGGGGGACGACCGCAATCAGCCCCAGCATTTT
CDR3: CASGDDRNQPQHF
D: .
size: .
J: TRBJ1-5
V: TRBV10-3

DNA: TGTGCCAGCAGTTTAGCTAAGGGCAGGAAAAACATTAAGTACTTC
CDR3: CASSLAKGRKNIKYF
D: .
size: many
J: TRBJ2-4
V: TRBV12-3/TRBV12-4

DNA: TGTGCCAGCAGTTACTCTCCTTGGCCCCGTAAGGGGCTGTTTTTT
CDR3: CASSYSPWPRKGLFF
D: .
size: many
J: TRBJ2-2
V: TRBV6-5

DNA: TGCAGCATGAAGGGGGCAGGGGTTATGAACGAGCAGTACTTC
CDR3: CSMKGAGVMNEQYF
D: TRBD1
size: many
J: TRBJ2-7
V: TRBV29-1

DNA: TGCGCCAGCAGCCCAGCGCGGGTGGACTATGGCTACACCTTC
CDR3: CASSPARVDYGYTF
D: .
size: many
J: TRBJ1-2
V: TRBV4-3

DNA: TGCGCCAGCAGTCGAGACGGCCCATCCTCTGGAAACACCATATATTTT
CDR3: CASSRDGPSSGNTIYF
D: .
size: once
J: TRBJ1-3
V: TRBV5-1

DNA: TGTGCCAGCAGTCCCGCGACAGTTCAAGAGACCCAGTACTTC
CDR3: CASSPATVQETQYF
D: .
size: many
J: TRBJ2-5
V: TRBV28

DNA: TGCAGTGCTCCCCGGACATTGAGCTCTGGAAACACCATATATTTT
CDR3: CSAPRTLSSGNTIYF
D: .
size: many
J: TRBJ1-3
V: TRBV20-1

DNA: TGCAGTGCTAGAGAGGGGACAGTGAACACTGAAGCTTTCTTT
CDR3: CSAREGTVNTEAFF
D: TRBD1
size: many
J: TRBJ1-1
V: TRBV20-1

DNA: TGTGCCAGCAGCGTAGTCGGAGGGGTCGGCTATGGCTACACCTTC
CDR3: CASSVVGGVGYGYTF
D: .
size: .
J: TRBJ1-2
V: TRBV9

DNA: TGCAGTGCCCAAAAGGGGTACTATGGCTACACCTTC
CDR3: CSAQKGYYGYTF
D: .
size: many
J: TRBJ1-2
V: TRBV20-1

DNA: TGTGCCAGCAGTTCTTACCTAGCGGGAGCCTACGAGCAGTACTTC
CDR3: CASSSYLAGAYEQYF
D: TRBD2
size: many
J: TRBJ2-7
V: TRBV12-3/TRBV12-4

DNA: TGTGCCTGGAGGACTAGCGGGTCCGGGGAGCTGTTTTTT
CDR3: CAWRTSGSGELFF
D: TRBD2
size: many
J: TRBJ2-2
V: TRBV30

DNA: TGTGCCAGCAGCTTAGCCAGCGCGTCGCCCTATGGCTACACCTTC
CDR3: CASSLASASPYGYTF
D: .
size: many
J: TRBJ1-2
V: TRBV7-9